This T cell receptor (beta chain) was profiled in a study of cytomegalovirus exposure and HLA in healthy donors. The count of this clone is one. Its antigen is not known. General study points: TCR beta sequences reportedly predicted most subjects' HLA-A and HLA-B alleles accurately.

Primers: 60 Vbeta forward and 13 Jbeta reverse. Profiled with immunoSEQ multiplex PCR; TCRdb holds only in-frame clones, not every one. The data contain some 160,000 clones, 55% to 85% of them singletons. The germline CDR1 and CDR2 sequences are LNHNV and YYDKDF (reference sequence). V shed 3 bases and J shed 4 bases, with 3 bases lying between them. This CDR3 contains 12 residues. The clonotype was recovered from a man aged 35-49 years in good health and CMV-seronegative. The specimen sequenced was PBMCs. The chain is built from TRBV15 and TRBJ2-2, with unresolved D. The CDR3 sequence is CATSSITGELFF. The CDR3 DNA reads TGTGCCACCAGCAGTATCACCGGGGAGCTGTTTTTT.